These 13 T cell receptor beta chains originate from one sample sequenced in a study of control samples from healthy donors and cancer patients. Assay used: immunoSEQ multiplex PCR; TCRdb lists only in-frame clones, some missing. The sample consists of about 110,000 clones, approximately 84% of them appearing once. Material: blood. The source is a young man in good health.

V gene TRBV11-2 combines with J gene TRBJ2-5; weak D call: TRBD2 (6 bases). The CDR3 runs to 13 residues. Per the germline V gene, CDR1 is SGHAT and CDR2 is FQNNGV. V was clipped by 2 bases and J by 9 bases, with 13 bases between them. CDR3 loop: CASSLWRGPAQYF. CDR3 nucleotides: TGTGCCAGCAGCTTATGGCGGGGACCGGCCCAGTACTTC. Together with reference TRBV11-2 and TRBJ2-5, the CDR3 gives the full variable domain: EAGVAQSPRYKIIEKRQSVAFWCNPISGHATLYWYQQILGQGPKLLIQFQNNGVVDDSQLPKDRFSAERLKGVDSTLKIQPAKLEDSAVYLCASSLWRGPAQYFGPGTRLLVL.

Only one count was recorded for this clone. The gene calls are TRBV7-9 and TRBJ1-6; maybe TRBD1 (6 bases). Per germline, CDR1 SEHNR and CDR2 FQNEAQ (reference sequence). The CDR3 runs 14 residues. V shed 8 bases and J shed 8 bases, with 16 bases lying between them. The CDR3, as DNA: TGTGCCAGCCGCTACAGGGCCCTACATTCACCCCTCCACTTT. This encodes CASRYRALHSPLHF.

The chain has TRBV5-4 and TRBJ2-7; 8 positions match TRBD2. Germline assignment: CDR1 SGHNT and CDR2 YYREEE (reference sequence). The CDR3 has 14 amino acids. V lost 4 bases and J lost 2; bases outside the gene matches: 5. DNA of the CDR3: TGTGCCAGCAGCGTAGCGGGACAAACCTACGAGCAGTACTTC. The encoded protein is CASSVAGQTYEQYF.

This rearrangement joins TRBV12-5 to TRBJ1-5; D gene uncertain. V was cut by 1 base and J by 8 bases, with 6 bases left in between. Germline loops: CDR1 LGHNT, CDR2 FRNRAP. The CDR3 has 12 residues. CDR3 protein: CASGLGWEPQHF. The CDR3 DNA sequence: TGTGCTAGTGGTTTGGGTTGGGAGCCCCAGCATTTT.

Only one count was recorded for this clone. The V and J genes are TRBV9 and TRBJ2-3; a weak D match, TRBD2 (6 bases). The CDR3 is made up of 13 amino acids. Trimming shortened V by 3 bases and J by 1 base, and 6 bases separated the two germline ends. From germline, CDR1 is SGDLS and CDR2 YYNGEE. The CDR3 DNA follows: TGTGCCAGCAGCGGCGGGGGCACAGATACGCAGTATTTT. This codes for CASSGGGTDTQYF.

CDR3 coding DNA: TGTGCCAGCTCACCACAAAAGGGGGGGTCGGAGACCCAGTACTTC. Encoded protein: CASSPQKGGSETQYF. The chain couples TRBV18 to TRBJ2-5; a weak D match, TRBD2 (7 bases). CDR1 KGHSH and CDR2 LQKENI come from the germline V gene. This CDR3 is built from 15 residues. Trimming stripped 1 base from V and 5 bases from J, with 14 bases between.

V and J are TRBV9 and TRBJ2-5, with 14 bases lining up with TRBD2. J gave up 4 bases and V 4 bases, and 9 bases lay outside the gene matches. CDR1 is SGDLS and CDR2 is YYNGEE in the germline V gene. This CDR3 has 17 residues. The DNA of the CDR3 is TGTGCCAGCAGCCCCGGGACTAGCGGGGGCACTACAGAGACCCAGTACTTC. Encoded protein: CASSPGTSGGTTETQYF.

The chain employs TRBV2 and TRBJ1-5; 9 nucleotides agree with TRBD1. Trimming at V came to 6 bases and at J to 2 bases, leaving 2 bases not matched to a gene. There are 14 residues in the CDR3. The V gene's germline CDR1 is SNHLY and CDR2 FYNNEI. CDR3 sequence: CASRRDRGNQPQHF. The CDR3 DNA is TGTGCCAGCAGGAGGGACAGGGGCAATCAGCCCCAGCATTTT.

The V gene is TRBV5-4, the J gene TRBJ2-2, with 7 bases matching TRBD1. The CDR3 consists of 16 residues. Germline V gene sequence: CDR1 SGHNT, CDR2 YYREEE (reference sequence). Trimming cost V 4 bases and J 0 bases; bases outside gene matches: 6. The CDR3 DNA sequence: TGTGCCAGCAGCCCTGACAGGGCTGCGAACACCGGGGAGCTGTTTTTT. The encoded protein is CASSPDRAANTGELFF.

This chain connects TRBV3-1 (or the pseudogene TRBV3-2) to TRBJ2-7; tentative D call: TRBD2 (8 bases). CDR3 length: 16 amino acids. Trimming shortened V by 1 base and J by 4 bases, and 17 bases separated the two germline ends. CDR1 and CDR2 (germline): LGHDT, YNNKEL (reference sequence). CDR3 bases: TGTGCCAGCAGCCAAGGGGGACAGCGGGGGACGTACGAGCAGTACGTC. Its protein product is CASSQGGQRGTYEQYV.

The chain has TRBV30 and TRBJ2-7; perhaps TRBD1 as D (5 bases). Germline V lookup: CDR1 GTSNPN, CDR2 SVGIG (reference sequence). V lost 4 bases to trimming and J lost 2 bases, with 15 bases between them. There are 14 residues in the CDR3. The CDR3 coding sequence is TGTGCCTGGATCCGTGACAGATTACCCTACGAGCAGTACTTC. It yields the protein CAWIRDRLPYEQYF.

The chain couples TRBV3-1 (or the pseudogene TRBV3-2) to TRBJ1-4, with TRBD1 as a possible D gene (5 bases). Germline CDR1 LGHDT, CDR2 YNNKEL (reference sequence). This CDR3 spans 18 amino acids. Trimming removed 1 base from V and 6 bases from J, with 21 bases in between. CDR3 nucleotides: TGTGCCAGCAGCCAAGCCCCCGCGGGGCAGGGAGGTGATGAAAAACTGTTTTTT. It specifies CASSQAPAGQGGDEKLFF.

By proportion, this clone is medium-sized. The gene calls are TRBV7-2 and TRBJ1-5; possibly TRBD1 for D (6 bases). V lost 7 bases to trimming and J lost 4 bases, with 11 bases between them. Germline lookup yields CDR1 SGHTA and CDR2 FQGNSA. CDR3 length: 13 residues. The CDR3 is CASKETGNQPQHF. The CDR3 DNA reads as TGTGCCAGCAAGGAAACAGGGAATCAGCCCCAGCATTTT. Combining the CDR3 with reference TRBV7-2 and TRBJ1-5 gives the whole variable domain GAGVSQSPSNKVTEKGKDVELRCDPISGHTALYWYRQSLGQGLEFLIYFQGNSAPDKSGLPSDRFSAERTGGSVSTLTIQRTQQEDSAVYLCASKETGNQPQHFGDGTRLSIL.